The 8 T cell receptor beta chains below come from one sample, sequenced in a study of T-cell memory formation after mild COVID-19. In TCRdb, the 5' RACE reads were re-called with MiXCR into one record per CDR3 protein. The table includes about 320,000 distinct CDR3 sequences, roughly an eighth detected once. The sample taken for sequencing was PBMCs or a T cell subset sorted from them (not recorded which). The receptors originated from a man aged 18 to 29 who had mild COVID-19 (a few samples of this study predate the infection). Cell type and time point are not known.

The CDR3 is CASRQGEETQYF. DNA for the CDR3: TGTGCCAGCAGGCAAGGGGAGGAGACCCAGTACTTC. V gene TRBV6-6 combines with J gene TRBJ2-5; D assignment may be TRBD1 or TRBD2 (5 bases each). The CDR3 is 12 amino acids. The V end lost 6 bases, the J end lost 5 bases, and 10 bases lay between the germline ends. Germline V gene sequence: CDR1 MNHNY, CDR2 SVGAGI (reference sequence).

This clonotype has only a few counts. The chain combines TRBV12-3 or TRBV12-4 with TRBJ2-7; 8 bases match TRBD1. CDR3 size: 13 residues. CDR3 DNA sequence: TGTGCCAGCAGCTTAGGGACAGGCCGGGAGCAGTACGTC. This gives the protein CASSLGTGREQYV.

The chain employs TRBV30 and TRBJ2-3; 12 positions match TRBD2. The V gene's germline CDR1 is GTSNPN and CDR2 SVGIG (reference sequence). V dropped 4 bases and J dropped 4; count of bases not matched to a gene: 3. This CDR3 contains 14 residues. CDR3 protein: CAWNLAGGPDTQYF. CDR3 nucleotides: TGTGCCTGGAACCTAGCGGGGGGGCCAGATACGCAGTATTTT.

Only a few counts were recorded for this clonotype. This chain links TRBV20-1 with TRBJ2-5; D is perhaps TRBD2 (6 bases). Deletions cut 3 bases from V and 2 bases from J, with 16 bases between. The CDR3 is 15 amino acids. Per germline, CDR1 DFQATT and CDR2 SNEGSKA (reference sequence). CDR3 sequence (DNA): TGCAGTGCTAGGGTGGGACTTTCCTTTCAAGAGACCCAGTACTTC. Translating gives CSARVGLSFQETQYF.

This clonotype has a handful of counts. The CDR3 bases are TGCAGTGCTCTGGGACAGGATGAAAAACTGTTTTTT. Protein: CSALGQDEKLFF. The chain carries TRBV20-1 and TRBJ1-4; 8 bases align to TRBD1. The trim removed 5 bases at V and 6 bases at J, leaving 2 bases unmatched. Germline V gives CDR1 DFQATT, CDR2 SNEGSKA (reference sequence). This CDR3 comprises 12 residues.

A few counts support this clonotype. In DNA, the CDR3 is TGTGCCAGCAGCTCCGCCGCGGGGGGGATCACAGATACGCAGTATTTT. The encoded protein is CASSSAAGGITDTQYF. The gene calls are TRBV7-3 and TRBJ2-3; 9 bases match TRBD2. With V trimmed by 4 bases and J by 2 bases, 7 bases remained unmatched. This CDR3 has 16 amino acids. The germline CDR1 and CDR2 sequences are SGHTA and FQGTGA.

The chain couples TRBV6-2 or TRBV6-3 to TRBJ1-1, with TRBD1 as a possible D gene (5 bases). Trimming removed 7 bases from V and 5 bases from J, with 11 bases in between. CDR3 length: 12 amino acids. CDR1 MNHEY and CDR2 SVGEGT come from the germline V gene. CDR3 amino acids: CASTTGGTEAFF. In DNA, the CDR3 is TGTGCCAGCACCACGGGGGGAACTGAAGCTTTCTTT.

This chain connects TRBV4-1 to TRBJ2-2; D unclear. The CDR3 has 15 amino acids. V lost 2 bases to trimming and J lost 0 bases, with 7 bases between them. Germline assignment: CDR1 MGHRA and CDR2 YSYEKL. Written as DNA, the CDR3 is TGCGCCAGCAGCCAACGAAGAACGAACACCGGGGAGCTGTTTTTT. This gives the protein CASSQRRTNTGELFF.